This T cell receptor (beta chain) is from a study of PD-1 blockade in mismatch repair-deficient tumors. Sequencing used immunoSEQ multiplex PCR; TCRdb keeps in-frame clones, though not all of them. The sample shows about 16,000 clones, about 86% of them seen only once. PCR or immunohistochemistry showed mismatch repair deficiency in every enrolled patient. TCRs were sequenced from a few patients responding to pembrolizumab. CDR1 and CDR2 (germline): SGHRS, YFSETQ. Between the trimmed V and J ends, which lost 4 bases and 5 bases, there was a span of 19 bases. The CDR3 has 16 amino acids. The clonotype comes from an adult with mismatch repair-deficient cancer. Sample: PBMCs, taken 4 weeks after starting pembrolizumab. The chain uses TRBV5-1 and TRBJ2-1; weak D call: TRBD1 (8 bases). For the CDR3, the DNA is TGCGCCAGCAGCAGCGGGACAGGCAATCGGAACAATGAGCAGTTCTTC. As protein: CASSSGTGNRNNEQFF.